These T cell receptor beta chains were read from a single sample in a study of blood T cell repertoires in COVID-19. Using immunoSEQ multiplex PCR, the repertoire was profiled, and TCRdb retains in-frame clones only, with some absent. The repertoire has more than 250,000 clones, 65% to 85% of them found once; the top ten carry about 1.2%. The sequenced sample was peripheral blood. The source of these receptors is a woman aged 45 to 65 with acute or convalescent COVID-19. CDR3s include the opening cysteine and the closing phenylalanine or tryptophan. Fields, in order: J gene, V gene, clone size, D gene, CDR3 protein, CDR3 DNA. The D gene is left open where the match is weak. For some rows the clone size is stated as once, few or many, or as a class when expanded; others skip it.

>TRBJ1-1|TRBV14|-|TRBD1
CASSQMQGAMNTEAFF
TGTGCCAGCAGCCAGATGCAGGGGGCCATGAACACTGAAGCTTTCTTT
>TRBJ2-5|TRBV24-1|-|TRBD2
CATSDLTSGEETQYF
TGTGCCACCAGTGATCTGACTAGCGGGGAAGAGACCCAGTACTTC
>TRBJ2-3|TRBV10-3|-|-
CAISTVARGDTQYF
TGTGCCATCAGTACGGTCGCCCGCGGGGATACGCAGTATTTT
>TRBJ1-2|TRBV3-1/TRBV3-2|-|-
CASSQGGGYGYTF
TGTGCCAGCAGCCAAGGGGGCGGCTATGGCTACACCTTC
>TRBJ2-2|TRBV19|-|TRBD2
CASSIPGRGVNTGELFF
TGTGCCAGTAGTATACCCGGGCGGGGGGTCAACACCGGGGAGCTGTTTTTT
>TRBJ1-4|TRBV30|-|-
CAWSGTVNEKLFF
TGTGCCTGGAGTGGGACAGTTAATGAAAAACTGTTTTTT
>TRBJ1-2|TRBV6-2/TRBV6-3|once|TRBD1
CASSSGQDVANYGYTF
TGTGCCAGCAGTTCAGGACAGGACGTCGCTAACTATGGCTACACCTTC
>TRBJ1-3|TRBV11-2|-|-
CASSPNRDGNTIYF
TGTGCCAGCAGCCCTAACAGGGATGGAAACACCATATATTTT
>TRBJ1-1|TRBV2|-|-
CASSEGGRHTEAFF
TGTGCCAGCAGTGAAGGGGGCCGGCACACTGAAGCTTTCTTT
>TRBJ1-1|TRBV25-1|-|-
CASSEFDPTGGTEAFF
TGTGCCAGCAGTGAATTTGACCCGACTGGGGGGACTGAAGCTTTCTTT
>TRBJ2-6|TRBV4-1|-|-
CASSQARQGSGANVLTF
TGCGCCAGCAGCCAAGCACGGCAGGGCTCTGGGGCCAACGTCCTGACTTTC
>TRBJ2-3|TRBV19|-|TRBD2
CASSLGSGSADTQYF
TGTGCCAGTAGCCTTGGTAGCGGGTCAGCAGATACGCAGTATTTT
>TRBJ2-1|TRBV10-2|-|TRBD2
CATISGGAGDEQFF
TGCGCCACCATATCGGGGGGGGCGGGCGATGAGCAGTTCTTC
>TRBJ1-5|TRBV24-1|-|-
CATTGMGNQPQHF
TGTGCCACCACAGGGATGGGCAATCAGCCCCAGCATTTT
>TRBJ1-2|TRBV10-1|-|-
CASSIHFNYGYTF
TGCGCCAGCAGTATTCACTTTAACTATGGCTACACCTTC
>TRBJ1-5|TRBV5-5|-|TRBD1
CASSLGDRGLNQPQHF
TGTGCCAGCAGCTTGGGGGACAGGGGCCTGAATCAGCCCCAGCATTTT
>TRBJ2-1|TRBV11-3|-|-
CASSLGAVYEQFF
TGTGCCAGCAGCTTAGGGGCAGTCTATGAGCAGTTCTTC
>TRBJ2-1|TRBV3-1/TRBV3-2|-|-
CASSQDVEDEQFF
TGTGCCAGCAGCCAAGATGTAGAGGATGAGCAGTTCTTC